This T cell receptor (beta chain) is from a study of cytomegalovirus exposure and HLA in healthy donors. Study background: Out of about 179 million T cells, an earlier analysis found about 120 million unique TCR beta sequences in total.

In this sample, this clone turned up once. Its antigen is unknown. The CDR3 spans 11 residues. Germline CDR1 KGHSH, CDR2 LQKENI. V lost 11 bases to trimming and J lost 5 bases, with 12 bases between them. Vbeta (60) and Jbeta (13) primers were used in the PCR. Some clones are missing from TCRdb's copy, which holds only in-frame ones; the method was immunoSEQ multiplex PCR. The sample has roughly 120,000 clones; about two thirds are singletons. Study results and limitations: Several of the most significant clusters appeared, in a later analysis, to be linked to common viral pathogens. Under in vitro conditions, three CMV-associated chains were confirmed as specific for CMV antigens.

The sequence came from a middle-aged woman in good health and CMV-seropositive. The rearrangement uses TRBV18 and TRBJ2-5; D is possibly TRBD2 (5 bases). Material for sequencing was PBMCs. For the CDR3, the DNA is TGTGCCTCGACGGAGGAGGAGACCCAGTACTTC. Protein product: CASTEEETQYF.